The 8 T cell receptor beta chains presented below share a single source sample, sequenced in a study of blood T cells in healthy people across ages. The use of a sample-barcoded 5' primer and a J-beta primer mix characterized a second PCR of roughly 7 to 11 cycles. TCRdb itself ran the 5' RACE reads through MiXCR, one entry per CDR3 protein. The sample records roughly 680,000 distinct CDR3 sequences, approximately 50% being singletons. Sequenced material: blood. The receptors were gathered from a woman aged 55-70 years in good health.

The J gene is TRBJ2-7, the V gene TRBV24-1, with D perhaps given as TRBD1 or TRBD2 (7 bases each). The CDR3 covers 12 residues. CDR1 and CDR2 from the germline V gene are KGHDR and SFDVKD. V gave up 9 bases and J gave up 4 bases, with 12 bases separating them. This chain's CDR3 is CATGTAGYEQYF. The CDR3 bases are TGTGCCACCGGGACAGCGGGATACGAGCAGTACTTC.

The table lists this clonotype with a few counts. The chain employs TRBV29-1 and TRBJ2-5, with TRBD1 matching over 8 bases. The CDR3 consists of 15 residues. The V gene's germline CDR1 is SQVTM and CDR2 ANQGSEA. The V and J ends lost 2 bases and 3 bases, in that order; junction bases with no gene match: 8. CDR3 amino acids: CSVERTGFFKETQYF. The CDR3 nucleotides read TGCAGCGTTGAAAGGACAGGGTTCTTTAAAGAGACCCAGTACTTC.

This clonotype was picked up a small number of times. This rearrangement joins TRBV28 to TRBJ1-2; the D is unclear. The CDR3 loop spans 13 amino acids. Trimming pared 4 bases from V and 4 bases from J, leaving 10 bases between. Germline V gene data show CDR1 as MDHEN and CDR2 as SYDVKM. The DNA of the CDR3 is TGTGCCAGCAGTTCTGAGCAAGCCTATGGCTACACCTTC. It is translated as CASSSEQAYGYTF.

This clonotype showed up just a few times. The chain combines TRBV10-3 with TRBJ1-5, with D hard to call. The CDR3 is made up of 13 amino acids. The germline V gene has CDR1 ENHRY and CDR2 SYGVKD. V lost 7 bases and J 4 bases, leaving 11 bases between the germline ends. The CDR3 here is CAINQDLNQPQHF. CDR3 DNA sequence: TGTGCCATCAATCAGGACCTGAATCAGCCCCAGCATTTT.

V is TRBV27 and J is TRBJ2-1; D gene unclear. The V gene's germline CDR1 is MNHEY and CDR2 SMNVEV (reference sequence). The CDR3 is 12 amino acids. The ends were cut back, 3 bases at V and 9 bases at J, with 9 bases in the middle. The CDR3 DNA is TGTGCCAGCAGTTTCTTATGGGGTGAGCAGTTCTTC. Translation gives CASSFLWGEQFF.

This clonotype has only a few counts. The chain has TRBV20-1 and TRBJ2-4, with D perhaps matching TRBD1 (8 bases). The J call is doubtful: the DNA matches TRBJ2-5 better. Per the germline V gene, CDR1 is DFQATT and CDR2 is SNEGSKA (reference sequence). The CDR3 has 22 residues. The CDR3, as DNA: TGCAGTGCTAGGGGACAGGTCTCCCCGGGACTACCCACTGTCGGGCCTCAAGAGACCCAGTACTTC. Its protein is CSARGQVSPGLPTVGPQETQYF.

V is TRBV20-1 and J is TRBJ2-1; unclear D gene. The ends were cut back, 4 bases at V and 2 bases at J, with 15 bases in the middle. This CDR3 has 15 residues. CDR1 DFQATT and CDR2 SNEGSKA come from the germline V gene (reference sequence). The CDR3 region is CSAIAPGRPYNEQFF. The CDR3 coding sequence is TGCAGTGCTATCGCACCTGGTCGTCCCTACAATGAGCAGTTCTTC.

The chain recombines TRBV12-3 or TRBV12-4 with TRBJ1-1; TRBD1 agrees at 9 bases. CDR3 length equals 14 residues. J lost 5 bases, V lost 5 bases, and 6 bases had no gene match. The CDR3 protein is CASSRDRDWTEAFF. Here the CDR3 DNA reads TGTGCCAGCAGTAGGGACAGGGATTGGACTGAAGCTTTCTTT.